The clone carrying this T cell receptor (beta chain) has only one observation. This entry belongs to a study of PD-L1 blockade in urothelial cancer. CDR1 is MDHEN, CDR2 SYDVKM, per germline. The CDR3 contains 15 residues. V was shortened by 3 bases and J by 1 base, with 12 bases between the two germline ends. Method: immunoSEQ multiplex PCR; TCRdb's copy keeps in-frame clones and lacks some. The table shows 95,000 or so clones, with around 86% occurring only once. This sample's time point: pretreatment peripheral blood. The chain employs TRBV28 and TRBJ1-2, with D possibly being TRBD1 (5 bases). This specimen was PBMCs, taken around atezolizumab (anti-PD-L1) treatment. The sequence was collected from a man in his sixties with urothelial cancer. CDR3 residues: CASSFLGGGNYGYTF. CDR3 in DNA: TGTGCCAGCAGTTTCTTGGGGGGAGGTAACTATGGCTACACCTTC.